This TCR beta chain was identified in a study of a mutant IDH1 vaccine in newly diagnosed glioma. In the study overall: Treatment recipients were approximately 60% male and about 40% female, and their mean age was roughly 44 years. Earlier treatment was radiotherapy, temozolomide, or both, with most getting both.

This sample's time point: baseline, week 1 (first vaccination visit). Treatment indicated: pre-vaccination baseline after standard-of-care therapy. TCRdb's table, derived via immunoSEQ multiplex PCR, lists solely in-frame clones and lacks some. This table holds about 63,000 clones, about four fifths found once. Germline V gene lookup returns CDR1 MDHEN and CDR2 SYDVKM. The V and J ends lost 6 bases and 2 bases respectively, with 7 bases between them. The CDR3 loop spans 13 amino acids. This chain links TRBV28 with TRBJ2-2; D perhaps matches TRBD2 (5 bases). The sequencing used peripheral blood mononuclear cells (PBMCs), collected from a glioma patient treated with radiotherapy, temozolomide or both. The sequence derives from a woman aged 18-29 years with glioma. Some clones in this sample may be carry-over from other donors' samples. CDR3 amino acids: CASRSGNTGELFF. The CDR3, as DNA: TGTGCCAGCAGAAGCGGAAACACCGGGGAGCTGTTTTTT.